These 17 T cell receptor beta chains share one sample of origin, sequenced in a study of beta chain features in type 1 diabetes. The authors reverse transcribed all of the isolated RNA, so sequencing captured expressed TCRB transcripts. Repertoires were generated with immunoSEQ multiplex PCR, while TCRdb's copy carries only in-frame clones and drops some. The sample records about 320,000 clones, about 14% being singletons. Input material: central memory CD4+ T cells from blood. The receptors derive from a man in his thirties or forties in good health.

This rearrangement joins TRBV2 to TRBJ1-2, with D possibly being TRBD1 (5 bases). From germline, CDR1 is SNHLY and CDR2 FYNNEI. The V and J ends lost 7 bases and 8 bases respectively, with 20 bases between them. The CDR3 totals 14 residues. DNA for the CDR3: TGTGCCAGCAAGGCGTCCCAGGGCCTCTGGGGCTACACCTTC. Protein sequence: CASKASQGLWGYTF.

This clone was observed a handful of times. V is TRBV29-1 and J is TRBJ2-5; TRBD1 aligns across 10 bases. Germline V gene data show CDR1 as SQVTM and CDR2 as ANQGSEA. The length of the CDR3 is 13 residues. Trimming removed 4 bases from V and 6 bases from J; junction bases left unmatched: 5. CDR3 residues: CSVGIDRGQTQYF. The CDR3, as DNA: TGCAGCGTTGGTATTGACAGGGGGCAGACCCAGTACTTC.

The V gene is TRBV4-3, the J gene TRBJ2-5, with 7 bases lining up with TRBD2. CDR1 LGHNA and CDR2 YSLEER come from the germline V gene. This CDR3 has 16 amino acids. The trim removed 2 bases at V and 5 bases at J, leaving 11 bases unmatched. Here the CDR3 DNA reads TGCGCCAGCAGCCAAAAAAGCGGGGCCACTCTCGAGACCCAGTACTTC. Protein: CASSQKSGATLETQYF.

V is TRBV5-7 and J is TRBJ2-1, with 10 bases identical to TRBD2. Being an ORF, TRBV5-7 has a function that is uncertain. CDR3 length: 16 amino acids. With V trimmed by 2 bases and J by 3 bases, 5 bases remained unmatched. CDR3 residues: CASSFPGLARYNEQFF. The DNA of the CDR3 is TGTGCCAGCAGCTTTCCGGGACTAGCGCGCTACAATGAGCAGTTCTTC.

The chain joins TRBV5-1 to TRBJ1-1; D is undetermined. The germline V gene has CDR1 SGHRS and CDR2 YFSETQ. V was pared by 0 bases and J by 8 bases, with 14 bases between. There are 14 residues in the CDR3. Here the CDR3 reads CASSLGSVDVEAFF. The CDR3 DNA is TGCGCCAGCAGCTTGGGTAGTGTCGACGTGGAAGCTTTCTTT. Variable domain in full (rest from reference TRBV5-1 and TRBJ1-1): KAGVTQTPRYLIKTRGQQVTLSCSPISGHRSVSWYQQTPGQGLQFLFEYFSETQRNKGNFPGRFSGRQFSNSRSEMNVSTLELGDSALYLCASSLGSVDVEAFFGQGTRLTVV.

The chain employs TRBV4-3 and TRBJ2-1; 7 bases fit TRBD2. CDR1 is LGHNA, CDR2 YSLEER, per germline. The CDR3 length is 15 residues. The ends lost 1 base at V and 0 bases at J; junction bases unmatched: 0. DNA for the CDR3: TGCGCCAGCAGCCAAGGGACTAGCTCCTACAATGAGCAGTTCTTC. Translated: CASSQGTSSYNEQFF.

This clone was counted a few times. CDR3 nucleotide sequence: TGTGCCAGCAGCCCCAGCGGGAGTACAGATACGCAGTATTTT. This encodes CASSPSGSTDTQYF. The chain employs TRBV7-8 and TRBJ2-3, with 8 bases that match TRBD2. V lost 5 bases, J lost 3 bases, and 4 bases stayed unmatched. The CDR3 has 14 residues. CDR1 and CDR2 (germline): SGHVS, FQNEAQ.

The table lists this clone with a few counts. The chain is built from TRBV6-8 and TRBJ2-1; D is unclear. The CDR3 spans 17 residues. Per the germline V gene, CDR1 is MNHGY and CDR2 is SAAAGT. V shed 0 bases and J shed 5 bases, with 17 bases lying between them. CDR3 coding DNA: TGTGCCAGCAGTTACTCGAGCACCCGCAGCCTCAACAATGAGCAGTTCTTC. Protein product: CASSYSSTRSLNNEQFF.

This clone was counted between two and nine times. V is TRBV27 and J is TRBJ1-1; 8 bases map to TRBD1. From germline, CDR1 is MNHEY and CDR2 SMNVEV (reference sequence). CDR3 length: 15 amino acids. Trimming cost V 8 bases and J 1 base; bases outside gene matches: 9. This CDR3 is CASGKGDRGNTEAFF. In DNA form, the CDR3 reads TGTGCCAGCGGAAAGGGAGACAGGGGGAACACTGAAGCTTTCTTT.

The rearrangement links TRBV2 to TRBJ2-3; a possible D gene is TRBD2 (5 bases). Trimming shortened V by 6 bases and J by 0 bases, and 13 bases separated the two germline ends. The CDR3 totals 15 residues. CDR1 is SNHLY and CDR2 is FYNNEI in the germline V gene. CDR3 bases: TGTGCCAGCAGATCGGGCGGGTACAGCACAGATACGCAGTATTTT. Its translation is CASRSGGYSTDTQYF.

This clone was recorded a few times. V is TRBV19 and J is TRBJ2-3; no clear D. V shed 5 bases and J shed 2 bases, with 5 bases lying between them. Germline CDR1 and CDR2: LNHDA and SQIVND (reference sequence). The CDR3 runs 12 residues. This chain's CDR3 is CASSLHTDTQYF. The DNA of the CDR3 is TGTGCCAGTAGTCTACACACAGATACGCAGTATTTT. Drawing the rest from reference TRBV19 and TRBJ2-3, the complete variable domain is DGGITQSPKYLFRKEGQNVTLSCEQNLNHDAMYWYRQDPGQGLRLIYYSQIVNDFQKGDIAEGYSVSREKKESFPLTVTSAQKNPTAFYLCASSLHTDTQYFGPGTRLTVL.

V and J are TRBV7-2 and TRBJ1-6; no clear D. Germline V gene lookup returns CDR1 SGHTA and CDR2 FQGNSA. Trimming took 6 bases from V and 6 from J, leaving 15 bases between them. The CDR3 runs 15 residues. CDR3 sequence reads: CASSDEGLLNSPLHF. CDR3 in DNA: TGTGCCAGCAGTGACGAAGGCCTCCTTAATTCACCCCTCCACTTT.

This clone was detected only a few times. The chain joins TRBV7-2 to TRBJ1-1, with D hard to call. The CDR3 is 16 amino acids. Germline assignment: CDR1 SGHTA and CDR2 FQGNSA. Deletions cut 1 base from V and 5 bases from J, with 17 bases between. The CDR3 here is CASSLDGRSRRTEAFF. For the CDR3, the DNA is TGTGCCAGCAGCTTAGATGGTCGGTCACGAAGGACTGAAGCTTTCTTT. The whole variable domain, remainder taken from reference TRBV7-2 and TRBJ1-1, is GAGVSQSPSNKVTEKGKDVELRCDPISGHTALYWYRQSLGQGLEFLIYFQGNSAPDKSGLPSDRFSAERTGGSVSTLTIQRTQQEDSAVYLCASSLDGRSRRTEAFFGQGTRLTVV.

This clone was counted between two and nine times. V and J are TRBV5-1 and TRBJ2-1; perhaps TRBD1 as D (7 bases). V was clipped by 2 bases and J by 6 bases, with 12 bases between them. The CDR3 is 14 residues long. Per germline, CDR1 SGHRS and CDR2 YFSETQ. CDR3 in DNA: TGCGCCAGCAGCTTCCGACAGGGAGGCAATGAGCAGTTCTTC. Protein sequence: CASSFRQGGNEQFF.

The chain couples TRBV7-8 to TRBJ2-1; D uncertain. The V and J ends lost 1 base and 7 bases respectively, with 8 bases between them. CDR1 and CDR2 (germline): SGHVS, FQNEAQ. The CDR3 is 13 residues long. The DNA for the CDR3 is TGTGCCAGCAGCTTAGGACCGTATAATGAGCAGTTCTTC. Protein product: CASSLGPYNEQFF.

This clone has a handful of counts. V usage is TRBV5-5 and J usage is TRBJ2-1; TRBD1 or TRBD2 may be the D gene (5 bases each). This CDR3 is 18 amino acids long. The V gene's germline CDR1 is SGHKS and CDR2 YYEKEE (reference sequence). The V end lost 4 bases, the J end lost 4 bases, and 24 bases lay between the germline ends. The DNA for the CDR3 is TGTGCCAGCAGCCAACATTCCACGGGACGAAGACAATACAATGAGCAGTTCTTC. This encodes CASSQHSTGRRQYNEQFF.

The genes are TRBV25-1 and TRBJ2-5, with no clear D. The CDR3 sequence is 14 residues long. Trimming shortened V by 3 bases and J by 2 bases, and 10 bases separated the two germline ends. Germline V gene sequence: CDR1 MGHDK, CDR2 SYGVNS. The CDR3 DNA is TGTGCCAGCAGTGATTCGGTTTCTCAAGAGACCCAGTACTTC. This sequence encodes CASSDSVSQETQYF.